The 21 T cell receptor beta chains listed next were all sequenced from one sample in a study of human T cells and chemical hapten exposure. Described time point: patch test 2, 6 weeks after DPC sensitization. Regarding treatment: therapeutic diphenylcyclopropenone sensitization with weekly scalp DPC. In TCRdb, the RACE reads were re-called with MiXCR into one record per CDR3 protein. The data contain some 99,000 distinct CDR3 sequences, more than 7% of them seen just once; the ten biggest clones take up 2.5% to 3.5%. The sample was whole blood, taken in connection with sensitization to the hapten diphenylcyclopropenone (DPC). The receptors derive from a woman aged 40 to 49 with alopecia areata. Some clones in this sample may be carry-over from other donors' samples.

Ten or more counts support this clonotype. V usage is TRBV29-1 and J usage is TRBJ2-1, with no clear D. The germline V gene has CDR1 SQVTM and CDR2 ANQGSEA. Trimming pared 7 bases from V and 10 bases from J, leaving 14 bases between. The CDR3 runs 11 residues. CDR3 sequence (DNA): TGCAGCGCGCCCTTGTCAGGAGAGCAGTTCTTC. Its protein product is CSAPLSGEQFF.

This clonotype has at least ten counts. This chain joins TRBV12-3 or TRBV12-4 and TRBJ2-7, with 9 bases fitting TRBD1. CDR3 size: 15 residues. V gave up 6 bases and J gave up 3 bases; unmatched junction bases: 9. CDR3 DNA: TGTGCCAGCAGAATAACCGGGACAGGGCACTACGAGCAGTACTTC. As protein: CASRITGTGHYEQYF.

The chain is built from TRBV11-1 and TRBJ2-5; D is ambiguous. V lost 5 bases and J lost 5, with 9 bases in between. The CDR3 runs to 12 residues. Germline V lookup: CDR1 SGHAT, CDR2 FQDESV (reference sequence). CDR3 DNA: TGTGCCAGCAGCCGTGACCGCGAGACCCAGTACTTC. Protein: CASSRDRETQYF.

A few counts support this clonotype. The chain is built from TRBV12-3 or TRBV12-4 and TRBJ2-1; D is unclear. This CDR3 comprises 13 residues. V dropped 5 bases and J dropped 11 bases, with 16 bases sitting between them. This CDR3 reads CASSPLGSLKQFF. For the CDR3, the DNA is TGTGCCAGCAGTCCCTTGGGTAGCTTGAAGCAGTTCTTC.

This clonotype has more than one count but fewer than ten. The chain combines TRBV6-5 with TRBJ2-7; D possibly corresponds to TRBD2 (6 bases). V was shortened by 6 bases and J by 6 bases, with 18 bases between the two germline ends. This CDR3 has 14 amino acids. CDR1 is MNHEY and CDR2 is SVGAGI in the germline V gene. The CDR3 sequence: CASSLTMGGREQYF. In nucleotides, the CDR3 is TGTGCCAGCAGCTTAACAATGGGAGGACGCGAGCAGTACTTC.

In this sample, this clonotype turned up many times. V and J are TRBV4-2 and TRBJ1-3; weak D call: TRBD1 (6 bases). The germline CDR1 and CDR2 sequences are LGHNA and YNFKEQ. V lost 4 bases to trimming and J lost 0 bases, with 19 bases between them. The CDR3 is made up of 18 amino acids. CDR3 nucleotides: TGTGCCAGCAGCCGCGACCCCTATGGGGGCATCTCTGGAAACACCATATATTTT. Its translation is CASSRDPYGGISGNTIYF.

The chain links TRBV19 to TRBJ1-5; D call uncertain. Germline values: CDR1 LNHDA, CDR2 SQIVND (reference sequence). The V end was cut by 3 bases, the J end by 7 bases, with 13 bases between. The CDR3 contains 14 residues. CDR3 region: CASSIPNSRQPQHF. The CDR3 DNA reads TGTGCCAGTAGTATCCCCAACAGTCGACAGCCCCAGCATTTT.

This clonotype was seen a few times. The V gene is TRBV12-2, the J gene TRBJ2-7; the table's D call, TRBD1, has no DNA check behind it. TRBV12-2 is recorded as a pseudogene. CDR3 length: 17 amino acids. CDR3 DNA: TGTGCAAGTCGCTTAGTTCAGTCCAGCGCGGGACCATACGAGCAGTACTTC. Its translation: CASRLVQSSAGPYEQYF.

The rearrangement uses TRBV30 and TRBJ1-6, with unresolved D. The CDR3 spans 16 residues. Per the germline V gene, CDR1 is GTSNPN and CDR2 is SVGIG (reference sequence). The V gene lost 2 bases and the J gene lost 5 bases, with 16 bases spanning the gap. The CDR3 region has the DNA TGTGCCTGGAGTCCCCCGCGGACGGAGAATAATTCACCCCTCCACTTT. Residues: CAWSPPRTENNSPLHF.

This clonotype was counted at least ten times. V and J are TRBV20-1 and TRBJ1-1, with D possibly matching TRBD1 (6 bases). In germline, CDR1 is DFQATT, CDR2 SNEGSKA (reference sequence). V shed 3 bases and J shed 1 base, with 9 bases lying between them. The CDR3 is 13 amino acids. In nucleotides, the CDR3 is TGCAGTGCTAGGACGGGACAGAACACTGAAGCTTTCTTT. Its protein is CSARTGQNTEAFF.

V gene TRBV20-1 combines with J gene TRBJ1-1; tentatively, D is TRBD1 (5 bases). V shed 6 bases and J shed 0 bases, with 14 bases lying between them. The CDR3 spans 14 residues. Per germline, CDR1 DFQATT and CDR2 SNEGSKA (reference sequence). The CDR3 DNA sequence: TGCAGTGCCTGGAGGGAGGACATGAACACTGAAGCTTTCTTT. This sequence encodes CSAWREDMNTEAFF.

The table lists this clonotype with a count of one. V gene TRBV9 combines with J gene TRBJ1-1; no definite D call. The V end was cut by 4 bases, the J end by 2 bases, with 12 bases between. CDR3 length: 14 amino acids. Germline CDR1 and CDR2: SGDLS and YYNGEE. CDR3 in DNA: TGTGCCAGCAGCCTTAATTGGGTTAACACTGAAGCTTTCTTT. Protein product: CASSLNWVNTEAFF.

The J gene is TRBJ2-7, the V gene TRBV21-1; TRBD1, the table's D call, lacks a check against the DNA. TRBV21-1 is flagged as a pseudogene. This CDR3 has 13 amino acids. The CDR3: CASPGRTTYEQYF. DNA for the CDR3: TGTGCCAGCCCCGGGCGGACTACCTACGAGCAGTACTTC.

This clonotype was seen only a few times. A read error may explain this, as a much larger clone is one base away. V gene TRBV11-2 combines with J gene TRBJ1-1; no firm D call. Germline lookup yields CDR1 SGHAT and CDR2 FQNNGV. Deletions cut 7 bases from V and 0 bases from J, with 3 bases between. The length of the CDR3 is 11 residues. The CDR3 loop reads CASMMNTEAFF. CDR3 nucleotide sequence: TGTGCCAGCATGATGAACACTGAAGCTTTCTTT.

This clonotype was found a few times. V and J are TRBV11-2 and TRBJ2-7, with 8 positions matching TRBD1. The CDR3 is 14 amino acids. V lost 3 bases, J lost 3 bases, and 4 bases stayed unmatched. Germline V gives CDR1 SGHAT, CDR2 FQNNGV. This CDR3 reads CASSFGTGLYEQYF. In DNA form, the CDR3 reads TGTGCCAGCAGCTTCGGGACAGGACTCTACGAGCAGTACTTC.

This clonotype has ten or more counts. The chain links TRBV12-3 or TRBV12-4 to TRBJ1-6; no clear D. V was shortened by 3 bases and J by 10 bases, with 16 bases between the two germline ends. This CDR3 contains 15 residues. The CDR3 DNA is TGTGCCAGCAGTTTTAAGGATCCCAGCGAATCACCCCTCCACTTT. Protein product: CASSFKDPSESPLHF.

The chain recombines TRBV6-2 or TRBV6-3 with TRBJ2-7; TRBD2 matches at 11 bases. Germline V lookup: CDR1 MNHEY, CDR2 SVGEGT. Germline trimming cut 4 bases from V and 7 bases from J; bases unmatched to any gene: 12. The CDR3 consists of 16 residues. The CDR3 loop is CASSSPTLAGVWEQYF. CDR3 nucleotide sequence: TGTGCCAGCAGTTCCCCGACACTAGCGGGGGTCTGGGAGCAGTACTTC.

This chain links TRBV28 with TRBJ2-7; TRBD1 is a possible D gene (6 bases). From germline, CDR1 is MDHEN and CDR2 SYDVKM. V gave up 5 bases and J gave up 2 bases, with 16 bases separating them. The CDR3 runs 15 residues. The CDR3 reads CASSDSGTYAYEQYF. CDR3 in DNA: TGTGCCAGCAGTGACTCCGGGACATATGCCTACGAGCAGTACTTC.

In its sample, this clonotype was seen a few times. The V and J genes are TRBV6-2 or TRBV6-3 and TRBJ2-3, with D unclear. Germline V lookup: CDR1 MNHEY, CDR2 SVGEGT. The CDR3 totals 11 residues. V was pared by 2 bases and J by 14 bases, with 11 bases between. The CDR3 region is CASSYHALLYF. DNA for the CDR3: TGTGCCAGCAGTTACCACGCCCTCTTGTATTTT.

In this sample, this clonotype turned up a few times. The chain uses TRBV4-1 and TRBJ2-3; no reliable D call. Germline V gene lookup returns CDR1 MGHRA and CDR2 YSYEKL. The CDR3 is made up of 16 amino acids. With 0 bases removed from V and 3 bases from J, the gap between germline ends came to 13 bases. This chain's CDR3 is CASSQEGDSLTDTQYF. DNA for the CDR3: TGCGCCAGCAGCCAAGAAGGTGATTCTTTAACAGATACGCAGTATTTT.

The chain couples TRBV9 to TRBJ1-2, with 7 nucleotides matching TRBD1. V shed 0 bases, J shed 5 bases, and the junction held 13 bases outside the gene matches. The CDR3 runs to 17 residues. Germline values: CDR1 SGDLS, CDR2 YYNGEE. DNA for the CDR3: TGTGCCAGCAGCGTAGGAGGGGGCGCGTCAGCCTTTTATGGCTACACCTTC. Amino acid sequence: CASSVGGGASAFYGYTF.